Sequencing of this TCR beta chain was carried out in a study of cytomegalovirus exposure and HLA in healthy donors. General study points: Researchers had no immune exposure information except CMV serostatus available.

PCR primers comprised 60 Vbeta and 13 Jbeta primers. The repertoire was sequenced with immunoSEQ multiplex PCR; TCRdb's copy has only in-frame clones and lacks some. The sample includes 90,000 to 110,000 clones, roughly three quarters of them seen just once. Notes on this clone: Its antigen remains unknown.

V was clipped by 3 bases and J by 2 bases, with 13 bases between them. CDR1 is LGHNT, CDR2 FRNRAP, per germline. The CDR3 loop spans 15 amino acids. V gene TRBV12-5 combines with J gene TRBJ1-1; D is undetermined. The source is a man aged 25-45 years in good health and CMV-seronegative. The specimen sequenced was PBMCs. The CDR3 region is CASGFLHSENTEAFF. The CDR3 coding sequence is TGTGCTAGTGGTTTTTTGCACAGTGAAAACACTGAAGCTTTCTTT.